This is a list of T cell receptor beta chains from one sample in a study of T cell repertoires in cytomegalovirus infection. TCRdb reprocessed the reads with MiXCR, giving one entry per CDR3 protein. In the table there are some 400,000 distinct CDR3 sequences, around 32% of which are singletons. The sample was PBMCs. These TCRs come from a human donor in good health (CMV status not recorded). Some clones in this sample may be carry-over from other donors' samples. The CDR3 runs from the conserved cysteine through the conserved F or W. The D gene is left open where the match is weak. The listing skips clone size in some rows; elsewhere it reads once, few, many or a size class.

size | J | V | D | CDR3 | DNA
- | TRBJ1-1 | TRBV15 | - | CATSEGMFTEAFF | TGTGCCACCAGCGAGGGTATGTTCACTGAAGCTTTCTTT
few | TRBJ2-1 | TRBV14 | TRBD2 | CASSQDRLAGLDEQFF | TGTGCCAGCAGCCAAGACAGACTAGCGGGGTTAGATGAGCAGTTCTTC
few | TRBJ1-3 | TRBV7-9 | - | CASLHTGTGNTIYF | TGTGCCAGCCTCCATACGGGTACTGGAAACACCATATATTTT
many | TRBJ2-3 | TRBV7-2 | - | CASSLRGYADTQYF | TGTGCCAGCAGCTTACGGGGGTACGCAGATACGCAGTATTTT
many | TRBJ1-1 | TRBV7-2 | TRBD1 | CASSYRTGLMANTEAFF | TGTGCCAGCAGCTACCGGACAGGGTTAATGGCGAACACTGAAGCTTTCTTT
many | TRBJ2-5 | TRBV19 | TRBD2 | CASSLGLARKETQYF | TGTGCCAGTAGTCTGGGACTAGCGCGCAAAGAGACCCAGTACTTC
- | TRBJ2-7 | TRBV6-1 | TRBD1 | CASSEGSGQHYEQYF | TGTGCCAGCAGTGAAGGGTCGGGACAGCACTACGAGCAGTACTTC
- | TRBJ1-4 | TRBV20-1 | - | CSARDPQNSNEKLFF | TGCAGTGCTAGAGACCCTCAAAACTCGAATGAAAAACTGTTTTTT
- | TRBJ1-1 | TRBV28 | - | CASISSGEGTEAFF | TGTGCCAGCATCTCCTCGGGGGAGGGCACTGAAGCTTTCTTT
few | TRBJ2-2 | TRBV7-5 | - | CISVPEALDRVMTGELFF | -
once | TRBJ2-6 | TRBV10-3 | - | CAISESTGNWANVLTF | TGTGCCATCAGTGAGTCGACGGGAAACTGGGCCAACGTCCTGACTTTC
many | TRBJ1-1 | TRBV5-4 | - | CASFSVSNTEAFF | TGTGCCAGCTTCTCGGTATCGAACACTGAAGCTTTCTTT
- | TRBJ1-1 | TRBV4-3 | - | CASSQERAVLTEAFF | TGCGCCAGCAGCCAAGAGCGGGCTGTGTTAACTGAAGCTTTCTTT
- | TRBJ2-5 | TRBV19 | TRBD2 | CASSILGGKQETQYF | TGTGCCAGTAGTATCCTGGGGGGGAAGCAAGAGACCCAGTACTTC
- | TRBJ2-5 | TRBV7-6 | - | CASNHGGQETQYF | TGTGCCAGCAACCATGGGGGCCAAGAGACCCAGTACTTC
many | TRBJ2-5 | TRBV6-6 | - | CASRKRQPQETQYF | TGTGCCAGCAGAAAAAGACAGCCACAAGAGACCCAGTACTTC
- | TRBJ2-3 | TRBV4-3 | TRBD2 | CASSPTSGGATDTQYF | TGCGCCAGCAGCCCGACTAGCGGGGGAGCCACAGATACGCAGTATTTT
- | TRBJ1-5 | TRBV5-1 | - | CASSLGQGCNQPQQF | TGCGCCAGCAGCTTGGGCCAGGGGTGCAATCAGCCCCAGCAGTTT
few | TRBJ2-3 | TRBV6-6 | TRBD2 | CASSSVAGSDTQYF | TGTGCCAGCAGTTCCGTAGCGGGGTCAGATACGCAGTATTTT
few | TRBJ2-7 | TRBV7-9 | TRBD1 | CASSKSSGTGTGEQYF | TGTGCCAGCAGCAAAAGCTCCGGGACAGGCACGGGGGAGCAGTACTTC
- | TRBJ2-3 | TRBV20-1 | - | CSASARGPDTQYF | TGCAGTGCTAGCGCGAGGGGCCCAGATACGCAGTATTTT
few | TRBJ2-3 | TRBV5-8 | - | CASSPAWGGGTDTQYF | TGTGCCAGCAGCCCCGCCTGGGGGGGCGGCACAGATACGCAGTATTTT
many | TRBJ1-6 | TRBV12-3/TRBV12-4 | - | CASTPSEHNSPLHF | TGTGCCAGCACCCCAAGTGAGCATAATTCACCCCTCCACTTT
- | TRBJ2-1 | TRBV6-1 | TRBD2 | CASSSSGKTYNEQFF | TGTGCCAGCAGCTCTAGCGGGAAAACCTACAATGAGCAGTTCTTC
- | TRBJ2-3 | TRBV20-1 | - | CSARVGNTDTQYF | TGCAGTGCTAGAGTAGGGAACACAGATACGCAGTATTTT
many | TRBJ2-4 | TRBV6-1 | TRBD1 | CASSLTSTGFPKNIQYF | TGTGCCAGCAGTTTAACTTCGACAGGGTTCCCCAAAAACATTCAGTACTTC
few | TRBJ2-1 | TRBV11-2 | TRBD1 | CASSPPGQGGEQFF | TGTGCCAGCAGCCCCCCGGGACAGGGGGGTGAGCAGTTCTTC
few | TRBJ1-5 | TRBV19 | - | CATHRGGGQPQHF | TGTGCCACCCACCGTGGGGGAGGGCAGCCCCAGCATTTT
- | TRBJ2-7 | TRBV6-5 | - | CASSYSRFYEQYF | TGTGCCAGCAGTTACTCTCGGTTCTACGAGCAGTACTTC
- | TRBJ1-6 | TRBV12-3/TRBV12-4 | - | CASSTHSGTLRSPLHF | TGTGCCAGCAGTACCCACTCCGGGACCCTAAGATCACCCCTCCACTTT
few | TRBJ1-1 | TRBV27 | - | CASSLRGTGNTEAFF | TGTGCCAGCAGTTTACGTGGAACGGGTAACACTGAAGCTTTCTTT
- | TRBJ1-1 | TRBV2 | - | CASSIQAMNTEAFF | TGTGCCAGCAGCATACAGGCGATGAACACTGAAGCTTTCTTT
- | TRBJ2-1 | TRBV7-6 | TRBD2 | CASSLLRSGGARNEQFF | TGTGCCAGCAGCTTATTGAGGAGCGGGGGGGCCCGAAATGAGCAGTTCTTC